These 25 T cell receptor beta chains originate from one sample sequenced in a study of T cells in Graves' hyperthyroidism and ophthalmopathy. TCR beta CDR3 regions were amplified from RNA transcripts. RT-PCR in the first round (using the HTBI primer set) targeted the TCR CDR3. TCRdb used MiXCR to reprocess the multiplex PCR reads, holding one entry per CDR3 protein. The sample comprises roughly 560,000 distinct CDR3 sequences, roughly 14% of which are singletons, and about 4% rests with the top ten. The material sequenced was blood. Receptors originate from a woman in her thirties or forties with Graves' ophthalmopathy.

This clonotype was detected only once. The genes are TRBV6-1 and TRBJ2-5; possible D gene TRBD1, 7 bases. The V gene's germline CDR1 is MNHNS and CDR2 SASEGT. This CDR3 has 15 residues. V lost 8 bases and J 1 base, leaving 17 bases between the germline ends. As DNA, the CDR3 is TGTGCCAGCGAAGGAGGAGGGGGCTCCCAAGAGACCCAGTACTTC. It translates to CASEGGGGSQETQYF.

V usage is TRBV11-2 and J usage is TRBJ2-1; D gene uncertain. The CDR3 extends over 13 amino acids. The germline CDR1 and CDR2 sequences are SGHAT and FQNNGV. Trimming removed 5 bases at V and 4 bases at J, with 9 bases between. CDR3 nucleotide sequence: TGTGCCAGCAGCCTTGACACATACAATGAGCAGTTCTTC. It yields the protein CASSLDTYNEQFF.

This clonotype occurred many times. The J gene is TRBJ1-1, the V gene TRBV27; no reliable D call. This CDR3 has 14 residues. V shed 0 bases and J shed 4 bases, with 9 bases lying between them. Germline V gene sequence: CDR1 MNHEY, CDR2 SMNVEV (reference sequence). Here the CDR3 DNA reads TGTGCCAGCAGTTTATCAGAACGGATCACTGAAGCTTTCTTT. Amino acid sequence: CASSLSERITEAFF.

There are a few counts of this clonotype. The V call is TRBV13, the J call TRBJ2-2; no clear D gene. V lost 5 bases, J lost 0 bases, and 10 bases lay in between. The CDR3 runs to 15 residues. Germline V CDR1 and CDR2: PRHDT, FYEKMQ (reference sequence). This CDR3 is CASSTGKSNTGELFF. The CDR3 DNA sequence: TGTGCCAGCAGCACCGGTAAATCGAACACCGGGGAGCTGTTTTTT.

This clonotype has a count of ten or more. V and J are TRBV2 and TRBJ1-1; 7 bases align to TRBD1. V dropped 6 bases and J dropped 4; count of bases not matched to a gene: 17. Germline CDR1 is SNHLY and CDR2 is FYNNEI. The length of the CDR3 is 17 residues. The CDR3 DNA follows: TGTGCCAGCAGGGTTCCTACTACCACAGGGGACGTCACTGAAGCTTTCTTT. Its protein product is CASRVPTTTGDVTEAFF.

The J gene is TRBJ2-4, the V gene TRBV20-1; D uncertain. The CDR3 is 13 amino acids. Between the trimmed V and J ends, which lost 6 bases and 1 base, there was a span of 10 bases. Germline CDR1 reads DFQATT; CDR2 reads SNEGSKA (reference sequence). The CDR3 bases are TGCAGTGCCCGGAACCCGGCCAAAAACATTCAGTACTTC. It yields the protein CSARNPAKNIQYF.

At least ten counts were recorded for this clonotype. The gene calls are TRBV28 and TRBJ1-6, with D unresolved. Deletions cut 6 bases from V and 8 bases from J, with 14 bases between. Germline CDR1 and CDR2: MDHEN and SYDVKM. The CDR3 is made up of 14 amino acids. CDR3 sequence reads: CASSPPGPYSPLHF. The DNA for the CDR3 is TGTGCCAGCAGCCCCCCGGGCCCTTATTCACCCCTCCACTTT. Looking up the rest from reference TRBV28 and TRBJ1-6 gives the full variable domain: DVKVTQSSRYLVKRTGEKVFLECVQDMDHENMFWYRQDPGLGLRLIYFSYDVKMKEKGDIPEGYSVSREKKERFSLILESASTNQTSMYLCASSPPGPYSPLHFGNGTRLTVT.

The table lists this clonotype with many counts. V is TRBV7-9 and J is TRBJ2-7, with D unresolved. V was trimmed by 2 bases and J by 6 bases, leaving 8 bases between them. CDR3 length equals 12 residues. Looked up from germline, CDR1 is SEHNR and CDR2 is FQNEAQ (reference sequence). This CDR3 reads CASSLMGFEQYF. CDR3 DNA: TGTGCCAGCAGCTTAATGGGCTTCGAGCAGTACTTC.

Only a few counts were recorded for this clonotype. In DNA form, the CDR3 reads TGCGCCAGCAGCTCCCAGACCCGGCAAGAGACCCAGTACTTC. This encodes CASSSQTRQETQYF. This rearrangement joins TRBV4-1 to TRBJ2-5; D remains ambiguous. The CDR3 covers 14 residues. CDR1 and CDR2 (germline): MGHRA, YSYEKL. Trimming shortened V by 5 bases and J by 2 bases, and 12 bases separated the two germline ends.

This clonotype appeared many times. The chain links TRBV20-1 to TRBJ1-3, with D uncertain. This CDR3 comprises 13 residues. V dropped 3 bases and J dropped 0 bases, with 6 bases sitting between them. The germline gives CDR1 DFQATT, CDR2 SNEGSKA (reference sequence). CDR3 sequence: CSASQDSGNTIYF. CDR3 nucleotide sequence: TGCAGTGCTAGCCAGGACTCTGGAAACACCATATATTTT.

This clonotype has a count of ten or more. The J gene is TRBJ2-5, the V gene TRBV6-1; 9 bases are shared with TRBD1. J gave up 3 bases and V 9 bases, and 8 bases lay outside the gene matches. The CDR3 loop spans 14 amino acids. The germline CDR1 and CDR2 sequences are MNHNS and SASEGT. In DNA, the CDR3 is TGTGCCAGACGGGACAGGGTTGGTAAAGAGACCCAGTACTTC. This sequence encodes CARRDRVGKETQYF.

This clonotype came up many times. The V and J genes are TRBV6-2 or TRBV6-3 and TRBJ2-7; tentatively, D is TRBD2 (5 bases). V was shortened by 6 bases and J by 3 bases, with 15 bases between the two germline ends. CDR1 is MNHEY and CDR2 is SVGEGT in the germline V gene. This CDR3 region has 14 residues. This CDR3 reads CASRTEARLYEQYF. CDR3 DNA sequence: TGTGCCAGCAGAACGGAGGCCCGCCTCTACGAGCAGTACTTC.

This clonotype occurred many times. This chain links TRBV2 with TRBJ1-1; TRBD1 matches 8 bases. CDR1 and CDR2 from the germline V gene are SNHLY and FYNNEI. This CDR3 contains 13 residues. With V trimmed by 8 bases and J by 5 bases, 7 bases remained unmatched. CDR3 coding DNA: TGTGCCAGCGGTTCAACAGGGGGGACTGAAGCTTTCTTT. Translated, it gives CASGSTGGTEAFF.

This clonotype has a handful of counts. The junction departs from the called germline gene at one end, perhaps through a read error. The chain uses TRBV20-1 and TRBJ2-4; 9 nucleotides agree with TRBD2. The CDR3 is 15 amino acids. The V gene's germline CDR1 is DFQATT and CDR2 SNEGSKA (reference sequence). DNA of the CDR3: TGCAGTGCTAGCGGCGCGGGAGGGCCCAAGAACATTCAGTACTTC. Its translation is CSASGAGGPKNIQYF.

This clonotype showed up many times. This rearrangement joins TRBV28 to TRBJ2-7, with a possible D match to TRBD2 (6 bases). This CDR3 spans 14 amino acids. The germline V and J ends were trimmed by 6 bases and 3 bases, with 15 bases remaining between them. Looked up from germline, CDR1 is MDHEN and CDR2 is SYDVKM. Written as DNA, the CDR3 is TGTGCCAGCAGCCTAAGGGTCGGGAGCTACGAGCAGTACTTC. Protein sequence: CASSLRVGSYEQYF.

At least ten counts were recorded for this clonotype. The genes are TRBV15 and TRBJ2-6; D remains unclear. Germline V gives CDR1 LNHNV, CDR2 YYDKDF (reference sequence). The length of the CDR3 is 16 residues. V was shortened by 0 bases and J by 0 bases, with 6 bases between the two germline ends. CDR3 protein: CATSRDQNSGANVLTF. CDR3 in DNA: TGTGCCACCAGCAGAGATCAAAACTCTGGGGCCAACGTCCTGACTTTC. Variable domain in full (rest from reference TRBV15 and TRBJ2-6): DAMVIQNPRYQVTQFGKPVTLSCSQTLNHNVMYWYQQKSSQAPKLLFHYYDKDFNNEADTPDNFQSRRPNTSFCFLDIRSPGLGDTAMYLCATSRDQNSGANVLTFGAGSRLTVL.

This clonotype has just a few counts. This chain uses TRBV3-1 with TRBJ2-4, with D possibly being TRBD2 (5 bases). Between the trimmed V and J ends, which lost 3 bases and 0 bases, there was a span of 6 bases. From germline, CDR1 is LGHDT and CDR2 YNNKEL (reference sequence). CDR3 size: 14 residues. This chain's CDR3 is CASSQAGAKNIQYF. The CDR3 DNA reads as TGTGCCAGCAGCCAGGCGGGAGCCAAAAACATTCAGTACTTC. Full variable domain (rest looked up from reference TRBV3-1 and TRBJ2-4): DTAVSQTPKYLVTQMGNDKSIKCEQNLGHDTMYWYKQDSKKFLKIMFSYNNKELIINETVPNRFSPKSPDKAHLNLHINSLELGDSAVYFCASSQAGAKNIQYFGAGTRLSVL.

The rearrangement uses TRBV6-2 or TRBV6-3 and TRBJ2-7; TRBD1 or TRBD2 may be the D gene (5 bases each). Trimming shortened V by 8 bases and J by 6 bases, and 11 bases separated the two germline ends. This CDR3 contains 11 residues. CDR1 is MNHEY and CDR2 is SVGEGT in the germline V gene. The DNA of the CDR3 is TGTGCCAGCGGGGGAAGGTGCGAGCAGTACTTC. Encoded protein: CASGGRCEQYF.

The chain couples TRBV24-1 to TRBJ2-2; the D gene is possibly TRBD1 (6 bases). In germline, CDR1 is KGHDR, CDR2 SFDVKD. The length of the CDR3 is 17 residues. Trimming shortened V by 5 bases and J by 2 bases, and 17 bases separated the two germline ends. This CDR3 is CATSGKPGHTNTGELFF. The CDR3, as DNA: TGTGCCACCAGTGGAAAACCGGGACACACCAACACCGGGGAGCTGTTTTTT.

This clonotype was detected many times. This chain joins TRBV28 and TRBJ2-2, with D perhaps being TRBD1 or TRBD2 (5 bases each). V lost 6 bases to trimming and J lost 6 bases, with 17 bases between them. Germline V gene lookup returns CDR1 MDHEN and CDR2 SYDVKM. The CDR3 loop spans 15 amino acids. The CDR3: CASRLSGARAGELFF. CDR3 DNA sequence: TGTGCCAGCAGACTATCCGGGGCCAGAGCCGGGGAGCTGTTTTTT.

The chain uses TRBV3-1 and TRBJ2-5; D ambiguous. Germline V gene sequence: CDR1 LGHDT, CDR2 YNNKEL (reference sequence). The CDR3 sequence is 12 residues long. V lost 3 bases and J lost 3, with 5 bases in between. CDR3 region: CASSHAEETQYF. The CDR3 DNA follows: TGTGCCAGCAGCCATGCGGAAGAGACCCAGTACTTC.

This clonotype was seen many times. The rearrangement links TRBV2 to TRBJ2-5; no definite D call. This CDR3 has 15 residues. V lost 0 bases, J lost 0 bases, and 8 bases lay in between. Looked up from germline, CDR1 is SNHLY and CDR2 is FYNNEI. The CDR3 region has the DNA TGTGCCAGCAGTGAAGCGGCCAGGTACCAAGAGACCCAGTACTTC. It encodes CASSEAARYQETQYF.

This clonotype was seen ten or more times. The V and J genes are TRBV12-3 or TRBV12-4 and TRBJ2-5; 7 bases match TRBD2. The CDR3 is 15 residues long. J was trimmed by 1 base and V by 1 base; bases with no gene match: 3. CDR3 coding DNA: TGTGCCAGCAGTTTAGGGGGAGGGCCCCAAGAGACCCAGTACTTC. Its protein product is CASSLGGGPQETQYF.

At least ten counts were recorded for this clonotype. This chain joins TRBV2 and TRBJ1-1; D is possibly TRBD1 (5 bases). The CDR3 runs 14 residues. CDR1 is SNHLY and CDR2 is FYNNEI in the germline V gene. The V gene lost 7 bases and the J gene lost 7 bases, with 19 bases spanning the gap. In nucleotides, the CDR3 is TGTGCCAGCACCCCCCAAGGACATGAGGTTGAAGCTTTCTTT. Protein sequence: CASTPQGHEVEAFF.

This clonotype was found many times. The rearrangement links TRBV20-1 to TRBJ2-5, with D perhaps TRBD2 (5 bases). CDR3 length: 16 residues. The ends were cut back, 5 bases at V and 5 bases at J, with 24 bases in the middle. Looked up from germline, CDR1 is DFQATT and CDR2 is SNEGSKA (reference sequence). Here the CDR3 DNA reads TGCAGTGCTTCGGACCGCGAGCGGAACGGCGGGGAGACCCAGTACTTC. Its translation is CSASDRERNGGETQYF.